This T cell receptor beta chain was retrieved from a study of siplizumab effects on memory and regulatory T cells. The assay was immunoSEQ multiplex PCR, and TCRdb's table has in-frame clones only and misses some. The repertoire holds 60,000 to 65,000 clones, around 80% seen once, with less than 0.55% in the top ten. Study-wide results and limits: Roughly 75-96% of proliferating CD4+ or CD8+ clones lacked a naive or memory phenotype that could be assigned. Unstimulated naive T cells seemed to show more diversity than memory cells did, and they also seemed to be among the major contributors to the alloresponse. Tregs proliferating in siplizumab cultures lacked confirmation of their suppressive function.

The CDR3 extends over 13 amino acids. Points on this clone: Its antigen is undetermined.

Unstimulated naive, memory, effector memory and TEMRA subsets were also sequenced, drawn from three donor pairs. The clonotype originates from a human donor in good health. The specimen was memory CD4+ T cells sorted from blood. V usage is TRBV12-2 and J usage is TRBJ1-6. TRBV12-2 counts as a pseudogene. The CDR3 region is CASRLALISPLHF. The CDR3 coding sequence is TGTGCAAGTCGCTTAGCCCTAATTTCACCCCTCCACTTT.